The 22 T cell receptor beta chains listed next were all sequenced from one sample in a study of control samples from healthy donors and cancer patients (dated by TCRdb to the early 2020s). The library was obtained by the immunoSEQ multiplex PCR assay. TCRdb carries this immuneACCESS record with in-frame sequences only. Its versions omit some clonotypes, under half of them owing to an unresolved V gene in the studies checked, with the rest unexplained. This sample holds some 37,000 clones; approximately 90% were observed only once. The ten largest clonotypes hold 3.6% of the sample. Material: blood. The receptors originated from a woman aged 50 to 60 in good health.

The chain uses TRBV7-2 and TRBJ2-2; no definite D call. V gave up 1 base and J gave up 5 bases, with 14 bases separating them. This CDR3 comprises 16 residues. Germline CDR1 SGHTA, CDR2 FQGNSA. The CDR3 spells CASSLGGLLTTGELFF. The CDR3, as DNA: TGTGCCAGCAGCTTAGGAGGATTATTGACGACCGGGGAGCTGTTTTTT.

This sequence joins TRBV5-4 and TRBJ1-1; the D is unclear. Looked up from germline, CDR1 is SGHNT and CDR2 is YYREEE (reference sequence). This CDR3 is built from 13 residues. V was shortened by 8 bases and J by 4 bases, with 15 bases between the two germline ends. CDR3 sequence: CASWGWLGTEAFF. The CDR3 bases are TGTGCCAGTTGGGGTTGGTTAGGCACTGAAGCTTTCTTT.

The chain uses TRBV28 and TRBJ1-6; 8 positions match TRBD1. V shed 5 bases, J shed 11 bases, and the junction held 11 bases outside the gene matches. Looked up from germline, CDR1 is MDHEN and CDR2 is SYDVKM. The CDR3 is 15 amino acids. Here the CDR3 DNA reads TGTGCCAGCAGTCACAATGACAGGGGTTCGCCACCCCTCCACTTT. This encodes CASSHNDRGSPPLHF.

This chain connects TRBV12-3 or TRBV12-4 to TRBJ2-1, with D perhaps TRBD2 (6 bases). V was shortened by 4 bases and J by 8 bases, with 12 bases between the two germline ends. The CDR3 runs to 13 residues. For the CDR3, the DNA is TGTGCCAGCAGTTCTGGGGACTTCGATGAGCAGTTCTTC. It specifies CASSSGDFDEQFF.

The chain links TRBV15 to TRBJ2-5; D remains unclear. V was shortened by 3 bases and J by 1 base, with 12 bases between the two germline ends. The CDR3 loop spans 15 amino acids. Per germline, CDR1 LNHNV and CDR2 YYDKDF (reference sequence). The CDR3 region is CATSSINAPQETQYF. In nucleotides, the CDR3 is TGTGCCACCAGCAGTATAAACGCTCCCCAAGAGACCCAGTACTTC.

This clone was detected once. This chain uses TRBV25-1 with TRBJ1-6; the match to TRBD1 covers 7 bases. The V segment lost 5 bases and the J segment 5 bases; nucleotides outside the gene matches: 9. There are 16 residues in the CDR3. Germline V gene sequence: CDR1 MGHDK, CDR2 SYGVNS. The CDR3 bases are TGTGCCAGCAGTCCGACAGGGATATTGAATAATTCACCCCTCCACTTT. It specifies CASSPTGILNNSPLHF.

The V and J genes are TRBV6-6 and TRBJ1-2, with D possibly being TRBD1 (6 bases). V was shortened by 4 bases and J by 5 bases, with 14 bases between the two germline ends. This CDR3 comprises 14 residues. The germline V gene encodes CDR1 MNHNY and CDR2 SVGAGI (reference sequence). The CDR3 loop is CASSSSGQSYGYTF. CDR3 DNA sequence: TGTGCCAGCAGTTCCTCCGGACAGTCGTATGGCTACACCTTC.

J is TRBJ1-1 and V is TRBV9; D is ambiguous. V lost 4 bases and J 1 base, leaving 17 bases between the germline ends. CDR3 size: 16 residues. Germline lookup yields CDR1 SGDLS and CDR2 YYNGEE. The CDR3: CASSPMSGEGNTEAFF. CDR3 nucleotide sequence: TGTGCCAGCAGCCCGATGAGTGGGGAGGGGAACACTGAAGCTTTCTTT.

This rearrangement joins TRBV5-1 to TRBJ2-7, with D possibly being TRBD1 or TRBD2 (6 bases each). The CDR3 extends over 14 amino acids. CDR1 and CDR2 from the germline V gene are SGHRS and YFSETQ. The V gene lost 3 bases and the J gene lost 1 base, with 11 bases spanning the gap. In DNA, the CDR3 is TGCGCCAGCAGCTACCAGGGGACTTCCTACGAGCAGTACTTC. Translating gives CASSYQGTSYEQYF.

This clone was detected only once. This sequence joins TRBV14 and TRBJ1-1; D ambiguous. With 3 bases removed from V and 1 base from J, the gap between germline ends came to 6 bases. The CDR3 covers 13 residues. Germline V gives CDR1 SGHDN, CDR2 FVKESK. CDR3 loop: CASSQTGNTEAFF. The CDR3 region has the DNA TGTGCCAGCAGCCAGACGGGGAACACTGAAGCTTTCTTT.

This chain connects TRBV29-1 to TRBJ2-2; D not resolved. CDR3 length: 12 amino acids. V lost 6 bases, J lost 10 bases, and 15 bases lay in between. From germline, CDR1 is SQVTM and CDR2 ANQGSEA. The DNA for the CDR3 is TGCAGCGTGGGGTGGGCGGCTGAGGAGCTGTTTTTT. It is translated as CSVGWAAEELFF.

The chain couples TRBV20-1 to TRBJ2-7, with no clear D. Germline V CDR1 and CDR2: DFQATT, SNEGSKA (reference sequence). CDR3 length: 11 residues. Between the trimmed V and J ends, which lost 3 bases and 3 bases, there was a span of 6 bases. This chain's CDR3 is CSARLGYEQYF. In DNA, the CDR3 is TGCAGTGCTAGGTTAGGCTACGAGCAGTACTTC.

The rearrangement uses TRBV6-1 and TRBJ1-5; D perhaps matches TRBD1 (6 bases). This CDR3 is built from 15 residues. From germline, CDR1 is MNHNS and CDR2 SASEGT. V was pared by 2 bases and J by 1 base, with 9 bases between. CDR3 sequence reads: CASSELGASNQPQHF. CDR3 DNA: TGTGCCAGCAGTGAACTGGGGGCGAGCAATCAGCCCCAGCATTTT.

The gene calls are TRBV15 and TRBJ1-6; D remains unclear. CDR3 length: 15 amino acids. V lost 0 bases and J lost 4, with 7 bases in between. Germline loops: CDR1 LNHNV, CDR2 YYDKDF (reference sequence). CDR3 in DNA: TGTGCCACCAGCAGAGAATTGGGGTATAATTCACCCCTCCACTTT. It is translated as CATSRELGYNSPLHF.

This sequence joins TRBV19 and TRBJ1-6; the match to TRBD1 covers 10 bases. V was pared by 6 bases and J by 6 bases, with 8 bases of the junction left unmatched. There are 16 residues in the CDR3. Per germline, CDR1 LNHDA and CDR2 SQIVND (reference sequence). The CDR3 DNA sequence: TGTGCCAGTAGCCCTACCGGGACAGGGGCTAATTCACCCCTCCACTTT. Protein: CASSPTGTGANSPLHF.

CDR3: CAWKSRGNTIYF. CDR3 bases: TGTGCCTGGAAATCGAGGGGGAACACCATATATTTT. The V and J genes are TRBV30 and TRBJ1-3, with a possible D match to TRBD1 (6 bases). Germline CDR1 is GTSNPN and CDR2 is SVGIG (reference sequence). The germline V and J ends were trimmed by 4 bases and 7 bases, with 11 bases remaining between them. The CDR3 has 12 residues.

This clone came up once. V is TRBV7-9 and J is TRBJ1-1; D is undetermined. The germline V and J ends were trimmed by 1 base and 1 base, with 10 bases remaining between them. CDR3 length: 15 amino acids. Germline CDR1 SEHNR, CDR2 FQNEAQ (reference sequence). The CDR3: CASSLVVPSNTEAFF. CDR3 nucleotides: TGTGCCAGCAGCTTAGTGGTACCGTCGAACACTGAAGCTTTCTTT.

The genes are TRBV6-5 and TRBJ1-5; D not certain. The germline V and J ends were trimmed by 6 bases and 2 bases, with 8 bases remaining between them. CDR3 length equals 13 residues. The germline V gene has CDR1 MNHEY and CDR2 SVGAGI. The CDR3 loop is CASSSTGNQPQHF. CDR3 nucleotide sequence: TGTGCCAGCAGCTCCACGGGCAATCAGCCCCAGCATTTT.

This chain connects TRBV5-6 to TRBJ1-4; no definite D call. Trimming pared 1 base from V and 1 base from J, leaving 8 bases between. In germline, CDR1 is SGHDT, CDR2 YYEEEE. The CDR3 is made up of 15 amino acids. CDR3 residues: CASSLSPGTNEKLFF. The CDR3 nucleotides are TGTGCCAGCAGCTTGTCGCCGGGAACTAATGAAAAACTGTTTTTT.

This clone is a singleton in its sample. CDR3 in amino acids: CASIQDRSNGRNYGYTF. The CDR3 nucleotides are TGTGCCAGCATCCAGGACAGGTCAAACGGTAGGAACTATGGCTACACCTTC. The rearrangement uses TRBV28 and TRBJ1-2, with 7 bases identical to TRBD1. V was pared by 7 bases and J by 2 bases, with 16 bases of the junction left unmatched. The CDR3 totals 17 residues. The germline CDR1 and CDR2 sequences are MDHEN and SYDVKM.

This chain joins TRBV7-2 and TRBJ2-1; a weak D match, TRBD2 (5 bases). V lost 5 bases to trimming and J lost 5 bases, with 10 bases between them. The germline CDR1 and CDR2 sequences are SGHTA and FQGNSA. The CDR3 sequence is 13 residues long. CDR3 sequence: CASSGWTDNEQFF. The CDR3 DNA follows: TGTGCCAGCAGCGGCTGGACTGACAATGAGCAGTTCTTC.

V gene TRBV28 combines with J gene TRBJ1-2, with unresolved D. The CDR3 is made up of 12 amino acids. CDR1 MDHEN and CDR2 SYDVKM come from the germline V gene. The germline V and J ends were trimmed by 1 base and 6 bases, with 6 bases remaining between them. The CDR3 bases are TGTGCCAGCAGTTTATTAAGGAATGGCTACACCTTC. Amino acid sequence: CASSLLRNGYTF.